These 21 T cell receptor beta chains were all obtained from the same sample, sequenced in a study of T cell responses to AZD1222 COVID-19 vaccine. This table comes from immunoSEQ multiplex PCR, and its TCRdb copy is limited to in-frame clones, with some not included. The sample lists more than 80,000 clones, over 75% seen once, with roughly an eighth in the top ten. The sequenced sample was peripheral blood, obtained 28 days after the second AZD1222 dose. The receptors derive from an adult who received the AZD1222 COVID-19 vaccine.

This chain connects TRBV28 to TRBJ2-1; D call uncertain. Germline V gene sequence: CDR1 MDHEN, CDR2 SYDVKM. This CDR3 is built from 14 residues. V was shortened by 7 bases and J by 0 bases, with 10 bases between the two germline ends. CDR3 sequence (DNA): TGTGCCAGCAAAGGTTTGAGCTCCTACAATGAGCAGTTCTTC. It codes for CASKGLSSYNEQFF.

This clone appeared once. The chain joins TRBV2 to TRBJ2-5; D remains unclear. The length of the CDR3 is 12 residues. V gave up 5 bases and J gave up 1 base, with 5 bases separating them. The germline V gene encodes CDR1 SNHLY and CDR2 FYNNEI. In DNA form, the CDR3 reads TGTGCCAGCAGTAACAGCCAAGAGACCCAGTACTTC. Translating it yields CASSNSQETQYF.

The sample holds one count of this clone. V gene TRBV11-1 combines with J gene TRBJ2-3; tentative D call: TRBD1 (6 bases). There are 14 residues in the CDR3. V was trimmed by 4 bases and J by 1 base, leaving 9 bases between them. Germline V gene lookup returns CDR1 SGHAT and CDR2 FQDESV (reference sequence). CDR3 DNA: TGTGCCAGCAGCTCCGGACAGCGCACAGATACGCAGTATTTT. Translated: CASSSGQRTDTQYF.

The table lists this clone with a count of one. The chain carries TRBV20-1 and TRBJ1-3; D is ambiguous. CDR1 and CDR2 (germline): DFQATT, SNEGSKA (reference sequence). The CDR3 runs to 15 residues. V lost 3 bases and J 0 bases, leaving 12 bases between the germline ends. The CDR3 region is CSASVRALSGNTIYF. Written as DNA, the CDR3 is TGCAGTGCTAGTGTCCGGGCCCTCTCTGGAAACACCATATATTTT.

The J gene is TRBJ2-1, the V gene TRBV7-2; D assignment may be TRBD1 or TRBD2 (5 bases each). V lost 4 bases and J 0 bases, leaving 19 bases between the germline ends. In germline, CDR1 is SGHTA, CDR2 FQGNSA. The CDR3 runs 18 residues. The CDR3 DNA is TGTGCCAGCAGCTCAGCAGGTTCAGAGGGGCGCTCCTACAATGAGCAGTTCTTC. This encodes CASSSAGSEGRSYNEQFF.

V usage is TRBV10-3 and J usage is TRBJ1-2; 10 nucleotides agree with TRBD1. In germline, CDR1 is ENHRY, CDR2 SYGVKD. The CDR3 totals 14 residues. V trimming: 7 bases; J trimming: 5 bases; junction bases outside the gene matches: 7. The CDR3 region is CAITPTGGDYGYTF. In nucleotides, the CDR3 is TGTGCCATCACCCCGACAGGGGGCGATTATGGCTACACCTTC.

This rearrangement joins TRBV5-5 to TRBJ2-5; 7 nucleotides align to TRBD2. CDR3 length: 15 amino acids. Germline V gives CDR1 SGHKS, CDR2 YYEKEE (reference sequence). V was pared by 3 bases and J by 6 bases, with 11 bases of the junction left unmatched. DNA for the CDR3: TGTGCCAGCAGCTCCCCAACCCGGGGAGGGAAGACCCAGTACTTC. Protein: CASSSPTRGGKTQYF.

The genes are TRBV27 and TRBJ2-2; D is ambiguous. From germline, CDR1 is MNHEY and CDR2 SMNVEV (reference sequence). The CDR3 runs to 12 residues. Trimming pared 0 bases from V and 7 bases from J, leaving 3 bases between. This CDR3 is CASSLSVGELFF. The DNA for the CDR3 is TGTGCCAGCAGTTTATCAGTCGGGGAGCTGTTTTTT.

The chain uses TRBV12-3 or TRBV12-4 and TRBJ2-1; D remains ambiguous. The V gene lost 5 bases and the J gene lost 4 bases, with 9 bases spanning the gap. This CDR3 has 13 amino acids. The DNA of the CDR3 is TGTGCCAGCAGTCAGTGGGGATACAATGAGCAGTTCTTC. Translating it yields CASSQWGYNEQFF.

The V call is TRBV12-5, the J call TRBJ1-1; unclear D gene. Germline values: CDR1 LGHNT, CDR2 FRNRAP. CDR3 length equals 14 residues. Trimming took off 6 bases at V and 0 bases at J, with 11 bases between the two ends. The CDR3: CASGAGSVNTEAFF. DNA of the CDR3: TGTGCTAGTGGGGCCGGCTCTGTGAACACTGAAGCTTTCTTT.

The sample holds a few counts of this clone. For the CDR3, the DNA is TGCAGCGGGGTCGTCGGTGAGCAGTTCTTC. Translating gives CSGVVGEQFF. This chain links TRBV29-1 with TRBJ2-1; D call uncertain. From germline, CDR1 is SQVTM and CDR2 ANQGSEA. The length of the CDR3 is 10 residues. Between the trimmed V and J ends, which lost 7 bases and 9 bases, there was a span of 10 bases.

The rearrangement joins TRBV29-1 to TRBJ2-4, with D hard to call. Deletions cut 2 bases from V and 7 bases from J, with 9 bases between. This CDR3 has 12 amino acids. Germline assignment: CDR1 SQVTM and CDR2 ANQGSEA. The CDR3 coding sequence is TGCAGCGTTGAATGGCCTGGCAACATTCAGTACTTC. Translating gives CSVEWPGNIQYF. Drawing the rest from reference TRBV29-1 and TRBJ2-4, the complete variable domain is SAVISQKPSRDICQRGTSLTIQCQVDSQVTMMFWYRQQPGQSLTLIATANQGSEATYESGFVIDKFPISRPNLTFSTLTVSNMSPEDSSIYLCSVEWPGNIQYFGAGTRLSVL.

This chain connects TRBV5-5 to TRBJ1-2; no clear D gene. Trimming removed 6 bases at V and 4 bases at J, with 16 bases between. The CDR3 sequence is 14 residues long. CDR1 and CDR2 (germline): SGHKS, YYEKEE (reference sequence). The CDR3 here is CASTQAVPGYGYTF. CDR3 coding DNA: TGTGCCAGCACCCAAGCGGTTCCAGGCTATGGCTACACCTTC.

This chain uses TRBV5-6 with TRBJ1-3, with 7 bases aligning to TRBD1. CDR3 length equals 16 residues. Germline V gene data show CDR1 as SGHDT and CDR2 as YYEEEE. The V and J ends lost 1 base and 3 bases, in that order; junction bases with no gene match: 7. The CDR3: CASSLLGQAIGNTIYF. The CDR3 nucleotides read TGTGCCAGCAGCTTGTTAGGACAGGCGATTGGAAACACCATATATTTT.

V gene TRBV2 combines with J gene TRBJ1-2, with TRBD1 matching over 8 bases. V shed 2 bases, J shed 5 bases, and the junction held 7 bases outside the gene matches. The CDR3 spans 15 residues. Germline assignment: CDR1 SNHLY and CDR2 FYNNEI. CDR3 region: CASSESGDRIYGYTF. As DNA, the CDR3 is TGTGCCAGCAGTGAATCGGGGGACAGGATATATGGCTACACCTTC. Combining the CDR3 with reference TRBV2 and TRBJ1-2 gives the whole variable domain EPEVTQTPSHQVTQMGQEVILRCVPISNHLYFYWYRQILGQKVEFLVSFYNNEISEKSEIFDDQFSVERPDGSNFTLKIRSTKLEDSAMYFCASSESGDRIYGYTFGSGTRLTVV.

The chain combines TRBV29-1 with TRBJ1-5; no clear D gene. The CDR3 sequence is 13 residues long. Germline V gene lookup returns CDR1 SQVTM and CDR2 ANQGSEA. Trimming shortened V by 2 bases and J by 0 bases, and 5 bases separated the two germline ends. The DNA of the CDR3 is TGCAGCGTTGAATTTAGTAGCAATCAGCCCCAGCATTTT. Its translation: CSVEFSSNQPQHF.

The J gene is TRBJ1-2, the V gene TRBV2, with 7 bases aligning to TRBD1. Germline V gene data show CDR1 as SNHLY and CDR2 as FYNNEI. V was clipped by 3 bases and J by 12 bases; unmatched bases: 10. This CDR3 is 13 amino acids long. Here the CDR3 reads CASSDTGQAADTF. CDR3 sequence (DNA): TGTGCCAGCAGTGATACAGGACAGGCTGCCGACACCTTC.

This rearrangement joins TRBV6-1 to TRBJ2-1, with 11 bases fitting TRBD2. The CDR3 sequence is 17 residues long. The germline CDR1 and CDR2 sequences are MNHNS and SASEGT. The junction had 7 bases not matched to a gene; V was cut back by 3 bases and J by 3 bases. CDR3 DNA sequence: TGTGCCAGCAGTGAGCCGGCGGGGACTAGCGGCTACAATGAGCAGTTCTTC. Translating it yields CASSEPAGTSGYNEQFF.

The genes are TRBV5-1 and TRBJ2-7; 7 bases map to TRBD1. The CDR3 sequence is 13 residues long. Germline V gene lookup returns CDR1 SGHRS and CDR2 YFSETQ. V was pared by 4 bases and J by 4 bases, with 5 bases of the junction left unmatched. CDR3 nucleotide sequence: TGCGCCAGCAGCCCGGACAGGACTTACGAGCAGTACTTC. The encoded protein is CASSPDRTYEQYF.

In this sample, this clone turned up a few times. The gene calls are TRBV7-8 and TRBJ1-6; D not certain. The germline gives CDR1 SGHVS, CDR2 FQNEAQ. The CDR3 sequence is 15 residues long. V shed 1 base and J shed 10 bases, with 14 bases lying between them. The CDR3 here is CASSLGSTISSPLHF. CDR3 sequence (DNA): TGTGCCAGCAGCTTAGGGAGTACCATAAGCTCACCCCTCCACTTT.

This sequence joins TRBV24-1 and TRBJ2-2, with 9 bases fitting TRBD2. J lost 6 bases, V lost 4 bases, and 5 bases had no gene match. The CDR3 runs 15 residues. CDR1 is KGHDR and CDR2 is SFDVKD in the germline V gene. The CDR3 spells CATSDPSGVAGELFF. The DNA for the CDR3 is TGTGCCACCAGTGACCCTAGCGGGGTGGCCGGGGAGCTGTTTTTT.